The present T cell receptor (beta chain) was sequenced within a study of blood T cell repertoires in COVID-19. About the study: COVID-19 samples collected from the United States, Italy and Spain covered acute and convalescent phases. T cells, B-cell-depleted T cells, or PBMCs provided the cDNA or gDNA that served as material.

Under the authors' procedure: Amplified reference gene primers provided the basis for estimating nucleated cell counts. Generated by immunoSEQ multiplex PCR, the TCRdb table keeps only in-frame clones and is missing some. That table gives V, J and clone size, and the DNA gave D and trimming. The sample records around 280,000 clones, 70% to 90% being singletons. The ends were cut back, 3 bases at V and 6 bases at J, with 10 bases in the middle. The CDR3 runs 13 residues. The chain links TRBV12-3 or TRBV12-4 to TRBJ2-3; D not certain. This TCR derives from a woman in her 30s who had recovered from COVID-19. Input material: peripheral blood. Here the CDR3 reads CASSFYRLDTQYF. The CDR3 nucleotides are TGTGCCAGCAGTTTCTACCGCCTCGATACGCAGTATTTT.